In its sample, the clone carrying this T cell receptor beta chain was seen many times. As yet, its antigen is unknown. One entry per CDR3 protein, called by TCRdb with MiXCR from the PCR reads. The data show hundreds of thousands of distinct CDR3 sequences, roughly 23% seen once. Trimming removed 4 bases from V and 3 bases from J; junction bases left unmatched: 7. CDR1 SGHRS and CDR2 YFSETQ come from the germline V gene. There are 16 residues in the CDR3. This entry is derived from a study of molecular identifiers for immune sequencing clone quantification. Findings and limits, study-wide: In a background of over 750,000 naive cells, spiked Jurkat TCR RNA from one cell was reportedly detectable. Identical TCR molecules that share a barcode could lead to an underestimation of highly expanded clone sizes.

Sorting isolated naive CD8 T cells as CD8+CD4-CCR7+CD45RA+ events. V gene TRBV5-1 combines with J gene TRBJ2-7, with TRBD2 matching 13 bases. The clonotype was recovered from a human donor in good health. Some libraries in this study had Jurkat cell RNA spiked in. The specimen sequenced was naive CD8+ T cells from blood, with Jurkat cell RNA spiked in. The subset is: FACS-sorted CD8+CD4-CCR7+CD45RA+ naive T cells. The DNA for the CDR3 is TGCGCCAGCAGCCCACGGACTAGCGGGAGTATCTACGAGCAGTACTTC. Its translation is CASSPRTSGSIYEQYF.